This entry lists 30 T cell receptor beta chains sequenced from one sample in a study of cytomegalovirus exposure and HLA in healthy donors. Generated by immunoSEQ multiplex PCR, the TCRdb table keeps only in-frame clones and is missing some. The sample holds about 240,000 clones, around 88% seen once. The sample taken for sequencing was PBMCs. The source of these receptors is a woman aged 25 to 39 in good health and CMV-seropositive.

This clone has more than one count but fewer than ten. This chain links TRBV2 with TRBJ1-5; D ambiguous. CDR1 and CDR2 (germline): SNHLY, FYNNEI. With 6 bases removed from V and 2 bases from J, the gap between germline ends came to 8 bases. This CDR3 contains 13 residues. CDR3 sequence: CASSPTGNQPQHF. The CDR3 bases are TGTGCCAGCAGCCCCACGGGCAATCAGCCCCAGCATTTT.

The rearrangement uses TRBV10-1 and TRBJ2-2; D may be TRBD1 (5 bases). The length of the CDR3 is 16 residues. Trimming removed 5 bases at V and 1 base at J, with 14 bases between. Germline V gene lookup returns CDR1 WNHNN and CDR2 SYGVQD (reference sequence). CDR3 amino acids: CASSLGTGQNTGELFF. DNA of the CDR3: TGCGCCAGCAGTCTTGGCACAGGACAGAACACCGGGGAGCTGTTTTTT.

This rearrangement joins TRBV5-1 to TRBJ2-1; 10 nucleotides match TRBD2. The V and J ends lost 1 base and 4 bases, in that order; junction bases with no gene match: 17. There are 20 residues in the CDR3. The germline V gene has CDR1 SGHRS and CDR2 YFSETQ. The CDR3 DNA sequence: TGCGCCAGCAGCTTGTGGGGGGGGAGCGGGAGGGCCCCCCCTTACAATGAGCAGTTCTTC. It translates to CASSLWGGSGRAPPYNEQFF.

The J gene is TRBJ2-4, the V gene TRBV9, with TRBD2 matching over 14 bases. V trimming: 3 bases; J trimming: 4 bases; junction bases outside the gene matches: 6. Germline CDR1 SGDLS, CDR2 YYNGEE. This CDR3 has 17 amino acids. This chain's CDR3 is CASSGGLAGVGKNIQYF. The CDR3 DNA reads TGTGCCAGCAGCGGGGGACTAGCGGGAGTGGGAAAAAACATTCAGTACTTC.

V usage is TRBV5-1 and J usage is TRBJ2-2, with TRBD1 as a possible D gene (5 bases). Trimming took 0 bases from V and 2 from J, leaving 14 bases between them. There are 17 residues in the CDR3. Germline V gene sequence: CDR1 SGHRS, CDR2 YFSETQ. CDR3 protein: CASSLGARVGNTGELFF. The CDR3 bases are TGCGCCAGCAGCTTGGGGGCCAGGGTCGGTAACACCGGGGAGCTGTTTTTT.

V and J are TRBV25-1 and TRBJ2-2, with a possible D match to TRBD1 (6 bases). V lost 0 bases and J 6 bases, leaving 11 bases between the germline ends. There are 15 residues in the CDR3. Germline loops: CDR1 MGHDK, CDR2 SYGVNS. The CDR3 sequence is CASSEYATGSGELFF. In DNA form, the CDR3 reads TGTGCCAGCAGTGAATACGCGACAGGATCCGGGGAGCTGTTTTTT.

The chain combines TRBV2 with TRBJ1-1, with D perhaps TRBD1 (5 bases). In germline, CDR1 is SNHLY, CDR2 FYNNEI. V shed 0 bases and J shed 8 bases, with 10 bases lying between them. The CDR3 runs to 13 residues. DNA of the CDR3: TGTGCCAGCAGTGAAGCGCTTGGGGGGGAAGCTTTCTTT. It is translated as CASSEALGGEAFF. Full variable domain (remainder filled in from reference TRBV2 and TRBJ1-1): EPEVTQTPSHQVTQMGQEVILRCVPISNHLYFYWYRQILGQKVEFLVSFYNNEISEKSEIFDDQFSVERPDGSNFTLKIRSTKLEDSAMYFCASSEALGGEAFFGQGTRLTVV.

This clone has only one observation. This sequence joins TRBV28 and TRBJ1-1; the match to TRBD1 covers 8 bases. V gave up 7 bases and J gave up 1 base; unmatched junction bases: 8. The CDR3 totals 15 residues. The V gene's germline CDR1 is MDHEN and CDR2 SYDVKM. The CDR3 sequence: CASTSPGQGNTEAFF. The CDR3 DNA reads TGTGCCAGCACCTCCCCAGGACAGGGGAACACTGAAGCTTTCTTT. Drawing the rest from reference TRBV28 and TRBJ1-1, the complete variable domain is DVKVTQSSRYLVKRTGEKVFLECVQDMDHENMFWYRQDPGLGLRLIYFSYDVKMKEKGDIPEGYSVSREKKERFSLILESASTNQTSMYLCASTSPGQGNTEAFFGQGTRLTVV.

The chain has TRBV9 and TRBJ1-4; 8 bases match TRBD1. This CDR3 contains 17 residues. Germline trimming cut 0 bases from V and 3 bases from J; bases unmatched to any gene: 7. CDR1 is SGDLS, CDR2 YYNGEE, per germline. DNA for the CDR3: TGTGCCAGCAGCGTAGACCCAGGACAGGGACCTAATGAAAAACTGTTTTTT. It codes for CASSVDPGQGPNEKLFF.

The chain is built from TRBV6-6 and TRBJ2-1, with TRBD1 identical over 7 bases. The germline V gene encodes CDR1 MNHNY and CDR2 SVGAGI (reference sequence). V dropped 6 bases and J dropped 3; count of bases not matched to a gene: 8. The CDR3 length is 15 residues. The CDR3 sequence is CASSPDRDHYNEQFF. The CDR3 nucleotides read TGTGCCAGCAGCCCCGACAGGGATCACTACAATGAGCAGTTCTTC.

The V gene is TRBV7-9, the J gene TRBJ2-5; no reliable D call. The V gene lost 1 base and the J gene lost 7 bases, with 7 bases spanning the gap. Germline values: CDR1 SEHNR, CDR2 FQNEAQ (reference sequence). CDR3 length: 12 amino acids. The CDR3, as DNA: TGTGCCAGCAGCTTAGATACATTGACCCAGTACTTC. This sequence encodes CASSLDTLTQYF.

This clone has more than one count but fewer than ten. The chain carries TRBV30 and TRBJ2-7; D not certain. The length of the CDR3 is 14 residues. Looked up from germline, CDR1 is GTSNPN and CDR2 is SVGIG (reference sequence). Trimming removed 0 bases from V and 6 bases from J, with 15 bases in between. This CDR3 reads CAWSVGRGPFEQYF. The CDR3 region has the DNA TGTGCCTGGAGTGTCGGAAGAGGTCCTTTCGAGCAGTACTTC.

V gene TRBV11-3 combines with J gene TRBJ2-3; 7 bases line up with TRBD1. The V gene end was trimmed by 1 base and the J gene end by 6 bases; junction bases not matched to a gene: 4. Germline V CDR1 and CDR2: SGHNT, YENEEA. CDR3 length: 14 amino acids. CDR3 amino acids: CASSLGDRRDTQYF. The CDR3 DNA reads as TGTGCCAGCAGCTTAGGGGACAGAAGGGATACGCAGTATTTT.

V gene TRBV5-5 combines with J gene TRBJ1-1; D ambiguous. CDR1 SGHKS and CDR2 YYEKEE come from the germline V gene (reference sequence). With 4 bases removed from V and 4 bases from J, the gap between germline ends came to 14 bases. The CDR3 extends over 14 amino acids. In DNA form, the CDR3 reads TGTGCCAGCAGCAACAGAGTTGATGGCACTGAAGCTTTCTTT. Protein sequence: CASSNRVDGTEAFF.

J is TRBJ2-3 and V is TRBV28; 8 bases are a match to TRBD2. Germline V CDR1 and CDR2: MDHEN, SYDVKM. This CDR3 has 12 residues. V was clipped by 8 bases and J by 3 bases; unmatched bases: 1. The CDR3 loop reads CASQRETDTQYF. CDR3 in DNA: TGTGCCAGCCAGCGGGAGACAGATACGCAGTATTTT.

Here the CDR3 reads CASSQDLAVGSYNEQFF. The CDR3, as DNA: TGCGCCAGCAGCCAAGATCTGGCGGTAGGCTCCTACAATGAGCAGTTCTTC. The V call is TRBV4-1, the J call TRBJ2-1, with D unresolved. The V gene's germline CDR1 is MGHRA and CDR2 YSYEKL. This CDR3 region has 17 residues. Trimming took off 0 bases at V and 0 bases at J, with 12 bases between the two ends.

The chain links TRBV6-5 to TRBJ1-2, with TRBD1 matching 8 bases. The ends lost 6 bases at V and 2 bases at J; junction bases unmatched: 8. Germline V gene data show CDR1 as MNHEY and CDR2 as SVGAGI. The CDR3 loop spans 15 amino acids. The CDR3 protein is CASRRQGMGNYGYTF. CDR3 nucleotide sequence: TGTGCCAGCAGAAGACAGGGGATGGGCAACTATGGCTACACCTTC.

The V and J genes are TRBV9 and TRBJ2-3, with a possible D match to TRBD1 (6 bases). With 4 bases removed from V and 5 bases from J, the gap between germline ends came to 17 bases. Germline-derived CDR1 and CDR2 are SGDLS and YYNGEE. This CDR3 is 15 amino acids long. This chain's CDR3 is CASSPDSPGGDTQYF. DNA of the CDR3: TGTGCCAGCAGCCCGGACAGCCCTGGGGGAGATACGCAGTATTTT.

Only one count was recorded for this clone. The V call is TRBV7-6, the J call TRBJ2-7, with TRBD2 matching over 7 bases. This CDR3 comprises 14 residues. The V and J ends lost 5 bases and 7 bases, in that order; junction bases with no gene match: 11. The V gene's germline CDR1 is SGHVS and CDR2 FNYEAQ. Here the CDR3 reads CASSLYGTNEEQYF. The CDR3 DNA reads as TGTGCCAGCAGCCTATACGGGACTAACGAAGAGCAGTACTTC. The entire variable domain, with the rest obtained from reference TRBV7-6 and TRBJ2-7, is as follows: GAGVSQSPRYKVTKRGQDVALRCDPISGHVSLYWYRQALGQGPEFLTYFNYEAQQDKSGLPNDRFSAERPEGSISTLTIQRTEQRDSAMYRCASSLYGTNEEQYFGPGTRLTVT.

The chain employs TRBV19 and TRBJ1-5; no definite D call. The germline V gene has CDR1 LNHDA and CDR2 SQIVND (reference sequence). V was shortened by 3 bases and J by 2 bases, with 23 bases between the two germline ends. The CDR3 covers 19 residues. The CDR3 sequence: CASSMAGISNPKGNQPQHF. Written as DNA, the CDR3 is TGTGCCAGTAGTATGGCGGGGATATCTAACCCCAAAGGCAATCAGCCCCAGCATTTT. Supplemented by reference TRBV19 and TRBJ1-5, the full variable domain reads DGGITQSPKYLFRKEGQNVTLSCEQNLNHDAMYWYRQDPGQGLRLIYYSQIVNDFQKGDIAEGYSVSREKKESFPLTVTSAQKNPTAFYLCASSMAGISNPKGNQPQHFGDGTRLSIL.

The chain has TRBV27 and TRBJ2-1, with 14 bases aligning to TRBD2. Germline V gene lookup returns CDR1 MNHEY and CDR2 SMNVEV (reference sequence). The CDR3 covers 14 residues. Trimming at V came to 6 bases and at J to 8 bases, leaving 3 bases not matched to a gene. The CDR3 region is CASRGLAGEYEQFF. Here the CDR3 DNA reads TGTGCCAGCAGGGGACTAGCGGGAGAATATGAGCAGTTCTTC.

The rearrangement links TRBV25-1 to TRBJ2-7; 9 bases agree with TRBD2. Trimming removed 7 bases from V and 4 bases from J; junction bases left unmatched: 8. CDR3 length: 14 amino acids. Germline V lookup: CDR1 MGHDK, CDR2 SYGVNS. The CDR3 nucleotides read TGTGCCAGCACCAAACCGACTAGCGGTTACGAGCAGTACTTC. Its protein is CASTKPTSGYEQYF.

In its sample, this clone was seen once. The same CDR3 can be traced to other DNA sequences in this sample. V gene TRBV2 combines with J gene TRBJ1-2; D unresolved. The CDR3 totals 14 residues. Between the trimmed V and J ends, which lost 1 base and 0 bases, there was a span of 6 bases. Germline values: CDR1 SNHLY, CDR2 FYNNEI. The CDR3 protein is CASSEDLANYGYTF. The CDR3 coding sequence is TGTGCCAGCAGTGAAGACTTAGCTAACTATGGCTACACCTTC.

V usage is TRBV7-6 and J usage is TRBJ1-5; D ambiguous. Trimming pared 0 bases from V and 5 bases from J, leaving 11 bases between. The germline V gene encodes CDR1 SGHVS and CDR2 FNYEAQ. The CDR3 length is 15 residues. The CDR3 bases are TGTGCCAGCAGCTTAGCACCCCGCGGCTATCAGCCCCAGCATTTT. This translates into CASSLAPRGYQPQHF. Looking up the rest from reference TRBV7-6 and TRBJ1-5 gives the full variable domain: GAGVSQSPRYKVTKRGQDVALRCDPISGHVSLYWYRQALGQGPEFLTYFNYEAQQDKSGLPNDRFSAERPEGSISTLTIQRTEQRDSAMYRCASSLAPRGYQPQHFGDGTRLSIL.

J is TRBJ2-2 and V is TRBV7-9; TRBD2 agrees at 13 bases. This CDR3 is 17 amino acids long. Unmatched junction bases numbered 6, after V lost 3 bases and J lost 5 bases. CDR1 SEHNR and CDR2 FQNEAQ come from the germline V gene (reference sequence). For the CDR3, the DNA is TGTGCCAGCAGCTTCGGACTAGCGGGAGTACGGACCGGGGAGCTGTTTTTT. Translating gives CASSFGLAGVRTGELFF.

The V gene is TRBV7-2, the J gene TRBJ1-3; D possibly corresponds to TRBD1 (5 bases). Trimming pared 1 base from V and 7 bases from J, leaving 14 bases between. Germline loops: CDR1 SGHTA, CDR2 FQGNSA. This CDR3 has 15 residues. The CDR3 region has the DNA TGTGCCAGCAGCTTAGATCACAGGCTTACCAACACCATATATTTT. Its protein is CASSLDHRLTNTIYF.

This clone was detected a few times. The sample contains more than one DNA sequence encoding this CDR3. The gene calls are TRBV29-1 and TRBJ1-2, with 7 positions matching TRBD1. V lost 6 bases, J lost 5 bases, and 3 bases stayed unmatched. The CDR3 length is 11 residues. Germline V CDR1 and CDR2: SQVTM, ANQGSEA. The CDR3 spells CSVEQGYGYTF. The DNA of the CDR3 is TGCAGCGTCGAACAGGGGTATGGCTACACCTTC.

This clone appeared a few times. J is TRBJ1-5 and V is TRBV9; possible D gene TRBD1, 5 bases. CDR1 is SGDLS and CDR2 is YYNGEE in the germline V gene. V was shortened by 0 bases and J by 3 bases, with 10 bases between the two germline ends. The CDR3 has 15 amino acids. The CDR3 is CASSVADSANQPQHF. CDR3 DNA: TGTGCCAGCAGCGTAGCCGACAGTGCCAATCAGCCCCAGCATTTT.

This sequence joins TRBV7-2 and TRBJ2-2; TRBD1 agrees at 7 bases. Germline V gives CDR1 SGHTA, CDR2 FQGNSA. The CDR3 extends over 15 amino acids. V gave up 5 bases and J gave up 6 bases; unmatched junction bases: 9. The DNA for the CDR3 is TGTGCCAGCAGCCCAGGGACAGTCAACTCCGGGGAGCTGTTTTTT. Its protein is CASSPGTVNSGELFF.

This chain connects TRBV14 to TRBJ2-3; D is possibly TRBD2 (7 bases). Germline lookup yields CDR1 SGHDN and CDR2 FVKESK. Trimming took off 0 bases at V and 1 base at J, with 14 bases between the two ends. The CDR3 runs 17 residues. The DNA of the CDR3 is TGTGCCAGCAGCCAAGATCTGATAGGGGGGGGCACAGATACGCAGTATTTT. As protein: CASSQDLIGGGTDTQYF.